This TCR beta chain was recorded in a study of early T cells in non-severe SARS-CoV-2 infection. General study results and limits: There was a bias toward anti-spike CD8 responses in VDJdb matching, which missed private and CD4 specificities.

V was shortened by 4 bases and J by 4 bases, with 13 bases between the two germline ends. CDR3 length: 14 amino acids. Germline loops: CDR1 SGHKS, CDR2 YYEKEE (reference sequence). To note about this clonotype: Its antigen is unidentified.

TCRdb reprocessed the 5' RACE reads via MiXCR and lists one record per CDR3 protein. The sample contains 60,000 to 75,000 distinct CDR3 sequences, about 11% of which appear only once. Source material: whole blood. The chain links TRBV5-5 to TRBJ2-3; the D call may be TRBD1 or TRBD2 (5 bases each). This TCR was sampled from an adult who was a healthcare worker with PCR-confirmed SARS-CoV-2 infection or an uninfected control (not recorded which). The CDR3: CASSLGPGPDTQYF. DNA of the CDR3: TGTGCCAGCAGCCTGGGACCGGGTCCAGATACGCAGTATTTT.